The rows below give T cell receptor beta chains drawn from one sample of a study of identical twins. One entry per CDR3 protein results from TCRdb running MiXCR on the 5' RACE reads. This repertoire shows fewer than 900,000 distinct CDR3 sequences, approximately 18% found once; its top ten account for over 10%. This same sample was also taken into another study, of T cells expressing NK-cell markers.

The source material was PBMCs. The receptors stem from a woman younger than 30 in good health. CDR3s include the opening cysteine and the closing phenylalanine or tryptophan. The D gene is left open where the match is weak. Clone size appears in some rows only: once, few, many, or a class for an expanded clone.

TGTGCCAGCAGGTCTCCGGGACATGACTATGGCTACACCTTC	CASRSPGHDYGYTF	TRBJ1-2	TRBV7-2	-	few
TGTGCCAGCAGTTTTGAGGGGGGGCCAATCGGGGAGCTGTTTTTT	CASSFEGGPIGELFF	TRBJ2-2	TRBV12-3/TRBV12-4	-	few
TGTGCCACCAGTGACCCCTCCCGGGACAGGGTAGGTGAGCAGTTCTTC	CATSDPSRDRVGEQFF	TRBJ2-1	TRBV24-1	TRBD1	-
TGTGCCAGCAGTTTATTCCCCGGGGAGCTGTTTTTT	CASSLFPGELFF	TRBJ2-2	TRBV27	-	many
TGTGCCAGCAGTCCCCTTTCCTTCGGAGAGACCCAGTACTTC	CASSPLSFGETQYF	TRBJ2-5	TRBV12-3/TRBV12-4	-	-
TGTGCCAGCAGCGTTTCAGGGGTCGGGGAGACCCAGTACTTC	CASSVSGVGETQYF	TRBJ2-5	TRBV9	-	few
TGTGCCAGCAGAGTAAGGGGAGGTCATGAGCAGTTCTTC	CASRVRGGHEQFF	TRBJ2-1	TRBV12-3/TRBV12-4	-	-
TGTGCCAGCAGCGTAGATCCGGAGAGTTCACCCCTCCACTTT	CASSVDPESSPLHF	TRBJ1-6	TRBV9	-	-
TGTGCCAGCAGCCCGCCGGGACATACGGGCGATACGCAGTATTTT	CASSPPGHTGDTQYF	TRBJ2-3	TRBV3-1	-	few
TGTGCCAGCAGCTTAGCGGGGGAGACTGAAGCTTTCTTT	CASSLAGETEAFF	TRBJ1-1	TRBV7-9	-	few
TGCAGTGCCCCCGAAGAGCGGGAGTCAGATACGCAGTATTTT	CSAPEERESDTQYF	TRBJ2-3	TRBV20-1	TRBD2	few
TGTGCCAGCAGTTTCGGGACTAGTACACCCCTAGAGCAGTACTTC	CASSFGTSTPLEQYF	TRBJ2-7	TRBV27	TRBD2	few
TGTGCCATCAGACCGGGCGGATCACCCTCCTACGAGCAGTACTTC	CAIRPGGSPSYEQYF	TRBJ2-7	TRBV6-2/TRBV6-3	-	-
TGTGCTAGTGGTTTGTCCGAGATGGAGACCCAGTACTTC	CASGLSEMETQYF	TRBJ2-5	TRBV12-5	-	-
TGTGCCAGCAGTCTTTTATCCTCCGGTCTCCACTTT	CASSLLSSGLHF	TRBJ1-6	TRBV3-1	-	-
TGTGCCAGCAGTGTTAGAACGGGGAAGAATGAGCAGTTCTTC	CASSVRTGKNEQFF	TRBJ2-1	TRBV6-1	-	few
TGCAGCGTTGGTAGCGGGGGGGTAAAGACCCAGTACTTC	CSVGSGGVKTQYF	TRBJ2-5	TRBV29-1	TRBD2	-
TGCAGTGCTAGAGTTGGACAGAACACTGAAGCTTTCTTT	CSARVGQNTEAFF	TRBJ1-1	TRBV20-1	-	-
TGCAGTGCTAGGCCCGTGGGGACTGAAGCTTTCTTT	CSARPVGTEAFF	TRBJ1-1	TRBV20-1	-	few
TGTGCCAGCAGCTTAGACCTAGAAGAGACCCAGTACTTC	CASSLDLEETQYF	TRBJ2-5	TRBV7-2	-	-
TGCGCCAGCAGCCAAGTAGCGGGATTCTTCTCCTACAATGAGCAGTTCTTC	CASSQVAGFFSYNEQFF	TRBJ2-1	TRBV4-1	TRBD2	few
TGTGCCAGCAGCCCAGGGGTTGGAAACACCATATATTTT	CASSPGVGNTIYF	TRBJ1-3	TRBV12-3/TRBV12-4	-	few
TGCAGTGCTTCCGTTGGGACTAGCGTTCAAGAGACCCAGTACTTC	CSASVGTSVQETQYF	TRBJ2-5	TRBV20-1	TRBD2	-
TGCGCCAGCAGCCCGTTAATTTCCCCCACAGATACGCAGTATTTT	CASSPLISPTDTQYF	TRBJ2-3	TRBV4-3	-	-
TGCGCCAGCAGCTTACGGAAGATGGGCGGGGAGCTGTTTTTT	CASSLRKMGGELFF	TRBJ2-2	TRBV5-1	-	-
TGTGCCACCAGCACCGGTGTGGGTCCGAGGAGCGACACCATATATTTT	CATSTGVGPRSDTIYF	TRBJ1-3	TRBV15	-	few